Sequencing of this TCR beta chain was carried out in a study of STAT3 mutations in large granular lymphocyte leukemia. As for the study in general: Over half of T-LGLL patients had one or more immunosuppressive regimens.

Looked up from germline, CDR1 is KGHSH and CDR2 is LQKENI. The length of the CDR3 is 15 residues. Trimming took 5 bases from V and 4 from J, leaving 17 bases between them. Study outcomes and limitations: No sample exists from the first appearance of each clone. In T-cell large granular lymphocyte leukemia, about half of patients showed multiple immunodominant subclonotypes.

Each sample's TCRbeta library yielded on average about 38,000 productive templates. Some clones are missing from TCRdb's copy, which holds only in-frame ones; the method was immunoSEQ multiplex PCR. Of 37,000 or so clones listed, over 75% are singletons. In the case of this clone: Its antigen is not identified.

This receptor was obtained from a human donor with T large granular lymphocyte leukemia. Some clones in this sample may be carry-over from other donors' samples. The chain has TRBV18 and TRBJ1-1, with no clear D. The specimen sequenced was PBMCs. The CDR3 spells CASSSQEAKSTEAFF. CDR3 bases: TGTGCCAGCTCATCTCAAGAGGCCAAGTCCACTGAAGCTTTCTTT.